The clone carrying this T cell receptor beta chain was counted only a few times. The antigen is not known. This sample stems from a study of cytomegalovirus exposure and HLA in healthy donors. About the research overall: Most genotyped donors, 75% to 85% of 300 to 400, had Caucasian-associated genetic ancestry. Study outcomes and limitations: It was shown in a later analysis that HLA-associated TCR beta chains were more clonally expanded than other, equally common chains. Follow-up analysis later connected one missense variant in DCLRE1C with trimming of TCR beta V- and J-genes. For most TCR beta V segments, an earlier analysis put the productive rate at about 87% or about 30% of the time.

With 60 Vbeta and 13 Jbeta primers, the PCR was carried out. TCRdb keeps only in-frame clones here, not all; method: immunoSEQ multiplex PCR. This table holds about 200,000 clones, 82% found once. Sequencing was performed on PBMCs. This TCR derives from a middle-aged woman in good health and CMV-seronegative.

The chain's CDR3 is CSVGRGRNTGELFF. CDR3 nucleotide sequence: TGCAGCGTTGGTAGGGGGCGAAACACCGGGGAGCTGTTTTTT. V gene TRBV29-1 combines with J gene TRBJ2-2, with TRBD1 matching over 7 bases. CDR3 length: 14 amino acids. Losses at the gene ends were 4 bases for V and 2 bases for J; bases not matched to a gene: 4. The germline V gene encodes CDR1 SQVTM and CDR2 ANQGSEA.